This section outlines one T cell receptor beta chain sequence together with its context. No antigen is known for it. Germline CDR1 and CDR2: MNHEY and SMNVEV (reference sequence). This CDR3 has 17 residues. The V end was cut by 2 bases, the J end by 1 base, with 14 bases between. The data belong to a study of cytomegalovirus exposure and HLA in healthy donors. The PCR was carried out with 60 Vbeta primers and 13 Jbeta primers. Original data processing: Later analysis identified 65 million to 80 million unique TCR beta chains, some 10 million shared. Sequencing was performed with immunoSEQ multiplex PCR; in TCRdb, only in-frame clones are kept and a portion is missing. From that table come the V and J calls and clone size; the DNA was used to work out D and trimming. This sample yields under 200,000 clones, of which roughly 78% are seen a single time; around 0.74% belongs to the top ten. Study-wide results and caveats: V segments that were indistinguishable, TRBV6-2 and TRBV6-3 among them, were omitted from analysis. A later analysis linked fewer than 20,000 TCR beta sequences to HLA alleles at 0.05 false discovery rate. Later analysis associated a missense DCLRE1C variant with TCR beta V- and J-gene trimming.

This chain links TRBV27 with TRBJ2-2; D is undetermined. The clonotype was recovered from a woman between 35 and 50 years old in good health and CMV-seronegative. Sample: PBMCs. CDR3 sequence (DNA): TGTGCCAGCAGTTTAAACCCCAGTGCCCTGAACACCGGGGAGCTGTTTTTT. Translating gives CASSLNPSALNTGELFF.